The 28 T cell receptor beta chains in this list originate from one sample, sequenced in a study of T cells in localized non-small cell lung cancer. Libraries were prepared by immunoSEQ multiplex PCR; TCRdb keeps only in-frame clonotypes and omits some of them. This sample has tens of thousands of clones; around 86% occur once, and the top ten carry about 7%. Specimen: peripheral blood, collected before any cancer treatment. The receptor source for this set is a woman aged 18 to 55 with stage III lung adenocarcinoma.

For the CDR3, the DNA is TGTGCCAGCAGCTTAGGTCTTTGGGACGAGCAGTACTTC. This gives the protein CASSLGLWDEQYF. V gene TRBV7-6 combines with J gene TRBJ2-7; no reliable D call. With 1 base removed from V and 5 bases from J, the gap between germline ends came to 9 bases. The CDR3 has 13 residues. Germline CDR1 SGHVS, CDR2 FNYEAQ.

The genes are TRBV19 and TRBJ1-2; TRBD1 matches at 7 bases. J was trimmed by 6 bases and V by 6 bases; bases with no gene match: 13. The CDR3 sequence is 15 residues long. Germline V gives CDR1 LNHDA, CDR2 SQIVND (reference sequence). This CDR3 is CASSFTRDSPDGYTF. CDR3 DNA: TGTGCCAGTAGCTTTACCCGGGACAGCCCTGATGGCTACACCTTC. Supplemented by reference TRBV19 and TRBJ1-2, the full variable domain reads DGGITQSPKYLFRKEGQNVTLSCEQNLNHDAMYWYRQDPGQGLRLIYYSQIVNDFQKGDIAEGYSVSREKKESFPLTVTSAQKNPTAFYLCASSFTRDSPDGYTFGSGTRLTVV.

The chain combines TRBV7-9 with TRBJ2-1; unclear D gene. Germline lookup yields CDR1 SEHNR and CDR2 FQNEAQ (reference sequence). The CDR3 contains 15 residues. Trimming removed 1 base from V and 0 bases from J, with 7 bases in between. This chain's CDR3 is CASSLGVSSYNEQFF. As DNA, the CDR3 is TGTGCCAGCAGCTTAGGGGTGAGCTCCTACAATGAGCAGTTCTTC.

This clone was detected once. V and J are TRBV7-8 and TRBJ2-3; D is perhaps TRBD1 (6 bases). Germline CDR1 and CDR2: SGHVS and FQNEAQ. Trimming pared 2 bases from V and 1 base from J, leaving 10 bases between. The CDR3 is 15 amino acids. This CDR3 reads CASSLWGHGTDTQYF. In DNA form, the CDR3 reads TGTGCCAGCAGCTTATGGGGGCACGGCACAGATACGCAGTATTTT. Filled out from reference TRBV7-8 and TRBJ2-3, the complete variable domain reads GAGVSQSPRYKVAKRGQDVALRCDPISGHVSLFWYQQALGQGPEFLTYFQNEAQLDKSGLPSDRFFAERPEGSVSTLKIQRTQQEDSAVYLCASSLWGHGTDTQYFGPGTRLTVL.

This chain uses TRBV6-1 with TRBJ2-3; 7 nucleotides match TRBD1. With 2 bases clipped from V and 3 bases from J, the junction kept 8 bases outside the gene matches. Germline CDR1 is MNHNS and CDR2 is SASEGT. The CDR3 loop spans 16 amino acids. The CDR3 DNA follows: TGTGCCAGCAGTGAATGGTCAGGGGGTAAGACAGATACGCAGTATTTT. Translated, it gives CASSEWSGGKTDTQYF.

The CDR3 DNA follows: TGTGCCAGCAGCTTGGAGTCGAAAAGCACAGATACGCAGTATTTT. The encoded protein is CASSLESKSTDTQYF. The chain has TRBV5-5 and TRBJ2-3; D call uncertain. The V gene's germline CDR1 is SGHKS and CDR2 YYEKEE (reference sequence). V lost 0 bases and J 0 bases, leaving 8 bases between the germline ends. This CDR3 region has 15 residues.

CDR3 region: CASNLQGRDEQYF. The CDR3 DNA reads as TGTGCCAGCAACCTGCAGGGCCGGGACGAGCAGTACTTC. V is TRBV7-2 and J is TRBJ2-7; the D gene is possibly TRBD1 (5 bases). Germline assignment: CDR1 SGHTA and CDR2 FQGNSA. The CDR3 length is 13 residues. The ends were cut back, 7 bases at V and 5 bases at J, with 15 bases in the middle.

The chain uses TRBV6-5 and TRBJ1-2; D is ambiguous. CDR1 is MNHEY and CDR2 is SVGAGI in the germline V gene. The CDR3 length is 15 residues. Between the trimmed V and J ends, which lost 2 bases and 0 bases, there was a span of 10 bases. The CDR3 nucleotides are TGTGCCAGCAGTTACAACCGCGCTCCTAACTATGGCTACACCTTC. It encodes CASSYNRAPNYGYTF.

The genes are TRBV5-5 and TRBJ1-2, with D uncertain. Germline V lookup: CDR1 SGHKS, CDR2 YYEKEE (reference sequence). V was clipped by 0 bases and J by 1 base, with 4 bases between them. This CDR3 has 13 residues. CDR3 in DNA: TGTGCCAGCAGCTTGGCCGGTAACTATGGCTACACCTTC. This gives the protein CASSLAGNYGYTF.

The chain joins TRBV5-5 to TRBJ2-1, with 7 bases aligning to TRBD2. The V segment lost 2 bases and the J segment 3 bases; nucleotides outside the gene matches: 5. This CDR3 is built from 15 residues. Germline CDR1 reads SGHKS; CDR2 reads YYEKEE (reference sequence). CDR3 nucleotide sequence: TGTGCCAGCAGCTTCGGGGGGACTAACTACAATGAGCAGTTCTTC. Its translation is CASSFGGTNYNEQFF.

This clone has just a few counts. The genes are TRBV6-5 and TRBJ1-2, with TRBD1 matching 10 bases. V was clipped by 2 bases and J by 8 bases; unmatched bases: 2. The CDR3 sequence is 13 residues long. Germline V gene lookup returns CDR1 MNHEY and CDR2 SVGAGI. CDR3 protein: CASSYRDRGGYTF. Written as DNA, the CDR3 is TGTGCCAGCAGTTACCGGGACAGGGGCGGCTACACCTTC.

This clone showed up just a few times. The V call is TRBV29-1, the J call TRBJ1-2; D gene uncertain. CDR1 SQVTM and CDR2 ANQGSEA come from the germline V gene. The CDR3 contains 9 residues. V lost 4 bases, J lost 7 bases, and 4 bases lay in between. The CDR3 is CSVGPGYTF. In nucleotides, the CDR3 is TGCAGCGTTGGTCCTGGCTACACCTTC.

The CDR3: CASSSHVLTSYNEQFF. The CDR3 nucleotides are TGTGCCAGCAGCTCTCACGTTTTAACCTCCTACAATGAGCAGTTCTTC. The chain carries TRBV28 and TRBJ2-1; D gene ambiguous. CDR3 size: 16 residues. The V end lost 6 bases, the J end lost 0 bases, and 15 bases lay between the germline ends. Germline lookup yields CDR1 MDHEN and CDR2 SYDVKM.

The CDR3 is CASSPKSGYEQYF. The CDR3 nucleotides read TGTGCCAGCTCACCTAAATCCGGGTACGAGCAGTACTTC. The V call is TRBV18, the J call TRBJ2-7; D call uncertain. The ends were cut back, 3 bases at V and 4 bases at J, with 10 bases in the middle. This CDR3 spans 13 amino acids. Germline CDR1 and CDR2: KGHSH and LQKENI.

The chain employs TRBV27 and TRBJ2-3; 8 bases are shared with TRBD2. V shed 6 bases, J shed 4 bases, and the junction held 9 bases outside the gene matches. The CDR3 contains 15 residues. Germline V CDR1 and CDR2: MNHEY, SMNVEV (reference sequence). CDR3 region: CASRIISGVSDTQYF. The CDR3 region has the DNA TGTGCCAGCAGGATCATTAGCGGGGTTTCAGATACGCAGTATTTT.

The chain employs TRBV15 and TRBJ1-5; TRBD1 matches 7 bases. This CDR3 is built from 15 residues. Germline V CDR1 and CDR2: LNHNV, YYDKDF (reference sequence). V was clipped by 1 base and J by 2 bases; unmatched bases: 2. Written as DNA, the CDR3 is TGTGCCACCAGCAGAGCAGGGGGAGGCAATCAGCCCCAGCATTTT. The encoded protein is CATSRAGGGNQPQHF.

The V and J genes are TRBV5-5 and TRBJ1-4; D not certain. V lost 1 base, J lost 2 bases, and 6 bases lay in between. CDR3 length: 14 amino acids. Germline values: CDR1 SGHKS, CDR2 YYEKEE (reference sequence). In DNA form, the CDR3 reads TGTGCCAGCAGCTTGCGCGCGACTAATGAAAAACTGTTTTTT. Translated: CASSLRATNEKLFF.

This chain uses TRBV7-2 with TRBJ1-5; no firm D call. The germline gives CDR1 SGHTA, CDR2 FQGNSA. The CDR3 sequence is 16 residues long. Between the trimmed V and J ends, which lost 2 bases and 0 bases, there was a span of 11 bases. The CDR3 bases are TGTGCCAGCAGCTTATGGCCGGTTGATAGCAATCAGCCCCAGCATTTT. Translating gives CASSLWPVDSNQPQHF. The full variable domain, rest sourced from reference TRBV7-2 and TRBJ1-5, is GAGVSQSPSNKVTEKGKDVELRCDPISGHTALYWYRQSLGQGLEFLIYFQGNSAPDKSGLPSDRFSAERTGGSVSTLTIQRTQQEDSAVYLCASSLWPVDSNQPQHFGDGTRLSIL.

CDR3 in amino acids: CASSLGLNEKLFF. The CDR3 DNA is TGTGCCAGCAGCTTGGGGCTCAATGAAAAACTGTTTTTT. The chain uses TRBV5-4 and TRBJ1-4; D unclear. V lost 0 bases to trimming and J lost 5 bases, with 5 bases between them. The CDR3 covers 13 residues. CDR1 is SGHNT, CDR2 YYREEE, per germline (reference sequence).

V usage is TRBV5-1 and J usage is TRBJ1-2; TRBD1 is a possible D gene (5 bases). CDR1 SGHRS and CDR2 YFSETQ come from the germline V gene. V was clipped by 1 base and J by 3 bases, with 7 bases between them. This CDR3 has 13 amino acids. The CDR3 loop reads CASSLTGDYGYTF. The DNA for the CDR3 is TGCGCCAGCAGCTTGACAGGTGACTATGGCTACACCTTC.

The chain couples TRBV30 to TRBJ1-3; no reliable D call. Deletions cut 2 bases from V and 0 bases from J, with 20 bases between. The CDR3 is 18 amino acids. Germline CDR1 GTSNPN, CDR2 SVGIG (reference sequence). CDR3 DNA sequence: TGTGCCTGGAGTACCCCACTTTATCCCGCAAACTCTGGAAACACCATATATTTT. This translates into CAWSTPLYPANSGNTIYF.

The chain carries TRBV5-1 and TRBJ2-3; 11 bases agree with TRBD1. The CDR3 contains 16 residues. With V trimmed by 3 bases and J by 0 bases, 3 bases remained unmatched. From germline, CDR1 is SGHRS and CDR2 YFSETQ. Here the CDR3 reads CASSYGQGASTDTQYF. Here the CDR3 DNA reads TGCGCCAGCAGCTATGGACAGGGGGCTAGCACAGATACGCAGTATTTT.

V gene TRBV27 combines with J gene TRBJ1-5; D is ambiguous. The CDR3 is made up of 12 amino acids. The V and J ends lost 4 bases and 3 bases respectively, with 4 bases between them. Germline-derived CDR1 and CDR2 are MNHEY and SMNVEV (reference sequence). CDR3 protein: CASSSLNQPQHF. In DNA, the CDR3 is TGTGCCAGCAGTTCCCTCAATCAGCCCCAGCATTTT.

This chain connects TRBV6-5 to TRBJ2-2, with TRBD2 identical over 8 bases. Trimming at V came to 5 bases and at J to 8 bases, leaving 7 bases not matched to a gene. The germline gives CDR1 MNHEY, CDR2 SVGAGI. There are 14 residues in the CDR3. CDR3 residues: CASSVAGGGGELFF. CDR3 coding DNA: TGTGCCAGCAGTGTCGCGGGGGGAGGTGGGGAGCTGTTTTTT.

The chain uses TRBV19 and TRBJ2-2, with 8 bases lining up with TRBD2. The V gene end was trimmed by 6 bases and the J gene end by 7 bases; junction bases not matched to a gene: 13. The CDR3 extends over 16 amino acids. The germline V gene has CDR1 LNHDA and CDR2 SQIVND (reference sequence). The CDR3 DNA reads as TGTGCCAGTAGAGATGCGGGGGGCGCGAAGAACGGGGAGCTGTTTTTT. Translating it yields CASRDAGGAKNGELFF. Filled out from reference TRBV19 and TRBJ2-2, the complete variable domain reads DGGITQSPKYLFRKEGQNVTLSCEQNLNHDAMYWYRQDPGQGLRLIYYSQIVNDFQKGDIAEGYSVSREKKESFPLTVTSAQKNPTAFYLCASRDAGGAKNGELFFGEGSRLTVL.

In the case of this clone: The sample holds other DNA sequences that translate to the same CDR3. The chain is built from TRBV5-6 and TRBJ1-3; 8 nucleotides line up with TRBD1. V trimming: 4 bases; J trimming: 2 bases; junction bases outside the gene matches: 5. There are 15 residues in the CDR3. From germline, CDR1 is SGHDT and CDR2 YYEEEE. This CDR3 reads CASSPTGGTGNTIYF. CDR3 DNA sequence: TGTGCCAGCAGCCCTACAGGGGGAACTGGAAACACCATATATTTT.

This sequence joins TRBV2 and TRBJ2-5, with TRBD2 identical over 8 bases. This CDR3 is 15 amino acids long. The V and J ends lost 1 base and 5 bases, in that order; junction bases with no gene match: 6. Germline CDR1 SNHLY, CDR2 FYNNEI. The CDR3 loop reads CASSEGAGVGETQYF. CDR3 nucleotides: TGTGCCAGCAGTGAAGGAGCGGGGGTGGGGGAGACCCAGTACTTC. The complete variable domain, with remaining parts taken from reference TRBV2 and TRBJ2-5, reads EPEVTQTPSHQVTQMGQEVILRCVPISNHLYFYWYRQILGQKVEFLVSFYNNEISEKSEIFDDQFSVERPDGSNFTLKIRSTKLEDSAMYFCASSEGAGVGETQYFGPGTRLLVL.

The gene calls are TRBV5-5 and TRBJ1-2, with D unclear. V shed 1 base and J shed 1 base, with 8 bases lying between them. This CDR3 is built from 14 residues. Germline CDR1 reads SGHKS; CDR2 reads YYEKEE (reference sequence). CDR3 nucleotides: TGTGCCAGCAGCTTGAGCCAGATTAACTATGGCTACACCTTC. Protein sequence: CASSLSQINYGYTF. Full variable domain (remainder filled in from reference TRBV5-5 and TRBJ1-2): DAGVTQSPTHLIKTRGQQVTLRCSPISGHKSVSWYQQVLGQGPQFIFQYYEKEERGRGNFPDRFSARQFPNYSSELNVNALLLGDSALYLCASSLSQINYGYTFGSGTRLTVV.